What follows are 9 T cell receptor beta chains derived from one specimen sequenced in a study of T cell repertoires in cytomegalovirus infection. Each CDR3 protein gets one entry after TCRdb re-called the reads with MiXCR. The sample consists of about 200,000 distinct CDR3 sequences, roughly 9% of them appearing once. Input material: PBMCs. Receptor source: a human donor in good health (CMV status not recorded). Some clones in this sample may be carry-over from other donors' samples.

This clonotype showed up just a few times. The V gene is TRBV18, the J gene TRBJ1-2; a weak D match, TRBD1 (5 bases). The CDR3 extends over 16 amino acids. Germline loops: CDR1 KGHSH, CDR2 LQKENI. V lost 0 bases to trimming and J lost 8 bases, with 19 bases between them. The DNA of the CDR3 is TGTGCCAGCTCACCACCGGGACTGCAACCCACGGGCGGCTACACCTTC. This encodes CASSPPGLQPTGGYTF.

CDR3 region: CASGLGQGNTEAFF. CDR3 nucleotides: TGTGCTAGTGGTTTGGGACAGGGTAACACTGAAGCTTTCTTT. The V call is TRBV12-5, the J call TRBJ1-1; TRBD1 aligns across 7 bases. The V gene end was trimmed by 1 base and the J gene end by 2 bases; junction bases not matched to a gene: 1. The CDR3 extends over 14 amino acids. Per germline, CDR1 LGHNT and CDR2 FRNRAP.

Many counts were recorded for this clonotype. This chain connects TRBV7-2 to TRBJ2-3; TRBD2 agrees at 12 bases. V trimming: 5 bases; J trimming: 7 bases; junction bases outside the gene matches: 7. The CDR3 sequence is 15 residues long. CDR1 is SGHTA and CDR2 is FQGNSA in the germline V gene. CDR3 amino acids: CASSRTSGEGNTQYF. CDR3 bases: TGTGCCAGCAGCCGGACTAGCGGGGAGGGGAATACGCAGTATTTT.

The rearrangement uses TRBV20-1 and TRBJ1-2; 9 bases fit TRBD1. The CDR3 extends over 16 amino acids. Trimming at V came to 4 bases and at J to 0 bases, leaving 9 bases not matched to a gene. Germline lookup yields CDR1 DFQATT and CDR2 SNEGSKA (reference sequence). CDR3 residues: CSAIGQGKKANYGYTF. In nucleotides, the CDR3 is TGCAGTGCTATCGGACAGGGGAAAAAAGCTAACTATGGCTACACCTTC.

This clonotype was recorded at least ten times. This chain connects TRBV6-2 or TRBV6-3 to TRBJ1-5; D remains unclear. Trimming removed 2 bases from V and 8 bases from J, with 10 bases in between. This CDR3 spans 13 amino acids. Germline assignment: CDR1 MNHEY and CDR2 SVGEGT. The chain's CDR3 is CASSYLNLEPQHF. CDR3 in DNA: TGTGCCAGCAGTTACCTGAATTTGGAGCCCCAGCATTTT.

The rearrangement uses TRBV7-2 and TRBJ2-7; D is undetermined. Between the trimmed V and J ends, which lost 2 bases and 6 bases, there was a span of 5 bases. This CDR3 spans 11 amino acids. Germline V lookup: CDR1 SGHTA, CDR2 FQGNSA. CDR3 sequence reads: CASSLLSEQYF. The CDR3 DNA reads TGTGCCAGCAGCTTACTAAGCGAGCAGTACTTC.

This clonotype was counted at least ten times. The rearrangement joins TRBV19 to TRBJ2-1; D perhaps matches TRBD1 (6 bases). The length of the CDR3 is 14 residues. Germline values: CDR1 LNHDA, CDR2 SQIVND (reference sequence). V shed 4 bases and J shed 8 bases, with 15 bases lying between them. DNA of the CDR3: TGTGCCAGTAGTACCACGTCACAGGGATATGAGCAGTTCTTC. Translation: CASSTTSQGYEQFF.

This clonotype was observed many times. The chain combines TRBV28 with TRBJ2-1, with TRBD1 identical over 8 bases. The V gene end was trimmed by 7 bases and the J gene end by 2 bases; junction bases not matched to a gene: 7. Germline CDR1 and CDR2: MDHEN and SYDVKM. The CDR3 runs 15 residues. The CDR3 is CASTKAGGAYNEQFF. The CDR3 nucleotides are TGTGCCAGCACTAAAGCAGGGGGCGCCTACAATGAGCAGTTCTTC.

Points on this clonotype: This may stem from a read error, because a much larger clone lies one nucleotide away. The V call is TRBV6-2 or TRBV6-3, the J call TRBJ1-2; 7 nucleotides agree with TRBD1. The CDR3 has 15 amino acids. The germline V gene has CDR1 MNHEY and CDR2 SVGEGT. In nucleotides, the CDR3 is TGTACCAGCAGTTTCGACACAGGGGTTAACTATGGCTACACCTTC. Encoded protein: CTSSFDTGVNYGYTF.